The 24 T cell receptor beta chains below were found in one sample sequenced in a study of blood T cell repertoires in COVID-19. Clones were read by immunoSEQ multiplex PCR, and TCRdb kept only the in-frame ones, dropping some. In the table there are a few hundred thousand clones, over 75% of which are singletons. The sample was PBMCs or T cells enriched from blood (not recorded which). Source of these receptors: a woman aged 40-49 years who had recovered from COVID-19.

This clone was recorded a few times. The rearrangement uses TRBV10-3 and TRBJ2-7, with D uncertain. Trimming removed 5 bases from V and 4 bases from J, with 21 bases in between. The CDR3 has 16 amino acids. Germline V gene sequence: CDR1 ENHRY, CDR2 SYGVKD. CDR3 amino acids: CAISPTGVAAYYEQYF. The CDR3 DNA follows: TGTGCCATCAGTCCAACCGGTGTAGCTGCCTATTACGAGCAGTACTTC.

In the case of this clone: This CDR3 is also generated by other DNA sequences in the sample. CDR3: CASSQGLAGEQFF. The CDR3 coding sequence is TGTGCCAGCAGCCAAGGACTAGCGGGAGAGCAGTTCTTC. The chain joins TRBV3-1 (or the pseudogene TRBV3-2) to TRBJ2-1, with 11 bases lining up with TRBD2. After removal of 1 base from V and 10 bases from J, the junction contained 0 bases not matched to a gene. Germline CDR1 LGHDT, CDR2 YNNKEL (reference sequence). The CDR3 is 13 residues long.

The V gene is TRBV19, the J gene TRBJ2-7; 9 bases match TRBD1. Trimming removed 8 bases from V and 5 bases from J; junction bases left unmatched: 16. This CDR3 has 16 amino acids. Germline loops: CDR1 LNHDA, CDR2 SQIVND (reference sequence). The CDR3 is CASREVGTGILHEQYF. The CDR3 DNA follows: TGTGCCAGTCGAGAAGTAGGGACAGGGATTCTCCACGAGCAGTACTTC.

The chain combines TRBV11-2 with TRBJ2-1; TRBD2 aligns across 11 bases. The J segment lost 3 bases and the V segment lost 5 bases, leaving 3 bases of the junction unmatched. Per germline, CDR1 SGHAT and CDR2 FQNNGV. This CDR3 comprises 15 residues. The CDR3 protein is CASSTTSGSYNEQFF. The CDR3 DNA reads as TGTGCCAGCAGCACCACTAGCGGGAGCTACAATGAGCAGTTCTTC.

CDR3 DNA sequence: TGTGCCAGCAGCGCACCTAGCGGGAGTGGGCACAATGAGCAGTTCTTC. Encoded protein: CASSAPSGSGHNEQFF. This chain joins TRBV7-9 and TRBJ2-1; 10 nucleotides align to TRBD2. Germline V gene sequence: CDR1 SEHNR, CDR2 FQNEAQ (reference sequence). V lost 5 bases, J lost 5 bases, and 9 bases stayed unmatched. The CDR3 has 16 residues.

V and J are TRBV7-2 and TRBJ2-2, with a possible D match to TRBD1 (5 bases). V was cut by 6 bases and J by 5 bases, with 13 bases left in between. Per germline, CDR1 SGHTA and CDR2 FQGNSA. The CDR3 is 14 residues long. CDR3 coding DNA: TGTGCCAGCAGAGCAGGGCCTAATACCGGGGAGCTGTTTTTT. Translated, it gives CASRAGPNTGELFF.

CDR3 residues: CASSAPHVPASGANVLTF. In DNA form, the CDR3 reads TGTGCCAGCAGCGCACCACACGTGCCTGCCTCTGGGGCCAACGTCCTGACTTTC. This chain joins TRBV7-9 and TRBJ2-6; D gene uncertain. The CDR3 consists of 18 residues. V was pared by 5 bases and J by 0 bases, with 17 bases between. The germline V gene has CDR1 SEHNR and CDR2 FQNEAQ (reference sequence).

The CDR3 DNA reads TGCGCCAGCAGCACCTCAGGACAGGGGGCGCCTAAAGCTTTCTTT. Its translation is CASSTSGQGAPKAFF. The chain couples TRBV5-1 to TRBJ1-1; 11 positions match TRBD1. This CDR3 has 15 residues. CDR1 and CDR2 from the germline V gene are SGHRS and YFSETQ. Trimming cost V 4 bases and J 9 bases; bases outside gene matches: 11. Complete variable domain (other parts from reference TRBV5-1 and TRBJ1-1): KAGVTQTPRYLIKTRGQQVTLSCSPISGHRSVSWYQQTPGQGLQFLFEYFSETQRNKGNFPGRFSGRQFSNSRSEMNVSTLELGDSALYLCASSTSGQGAPKAFFGQGTRLTVV.

This chain joins TRBV10-2 and TRBJ2-1; weak D call: TRBD1 (6 bases). Looked up from germline, CDR1 is WSHSY and CDR2 is SAAADI. The CDR3 is made up of 14 amino acids. V lost 2 bases to trimming and J lost 7 bases, with 12 bases between them. CDR3 coding DNA: TGCGCCAGCAGTGAGGGAAACAGGGTAAATGAGCAGTTCTTC. Its protein is CASSEGNRVNEQFF.

This chain's CDR3 is CASSPSFRDEKLFF. DNA of the CDR3: TGTGCCAGCAGCCCGAGCTTCCGGGATGAAAAACTGTTTTTT. The chain couples TRBV11-2 to TRBJ1-4, with D uncertain. CDR1 is SGHAT and CDR2 is FQNNGV in the germline V gene. The ends were cut back, 5 bases at V and 6 bases at J, with 13 bases in the middle. This CDR3 is built from 14 residues.

The rearrangement uses TRBV4-2 and TRBJ2-2; 8 nucleotides align to TRBD1. Per the germline V gene, CDR1 is LGHNA and CDR2 is YNFKEQ. The junction had 4 bases not matched to a gene; V was cut back by 3 bases and J by 1 base. This CDR3 is 16 amino acids long. Here the CDR3 reads CASSHHRGVNTGELFF. CDR3 bases: TGTGCCAGCAGCCATCACAGGGGGGTGAACACCGGGGAGCTGTTTTTT.

This clone was recorded once. The chain links TRBV9 to TRBJ2-3, with 8 bases fitting TRBD2. The V and J ends lost 0 bases and 0 bases, in that order; junction bases with no gene match: 21. Germline CDR1 and CDR2: SGDLS and YYNGEE. The CDR3 runs to 22 residues. CDR3 nucleotide sequence: TGTGCCAGCAGCGTAGCTACTCCTCCGGGGAGCGGGAGAACAACTAGCACAGATACGCAGTATTTT. Amino acids: CASSVATPPGSGRTTSTDTQYF.

The chain links TRBV5-8 to TRBJ1-1, with D maybe TRBD1 (5 bases). CDR3 length equals 12 residues. The V and J ends lost 4 bases and 6 bases respectively, with 10 bases between them. Germline CDR1 SGHTS, CDR2 YDEGEE. This CDR3 reads CASSPGSPEAFF. The CDR3 DNA sequence: TGTGCCAGCAGCCCAGGGTCACCTGAAGCTTTCTTT.

The chain carries TRBV12-5 and TRBJ1-5, with TRBD1 identical over 9 bases. Trimming cost V 4 bases and J 6 bases; bases outside gene matches: 7. Germline V gene lookup returns CDR1 LGHNT and CDR2 FRNRAP. The CDR3 has 15 amino acids. The CDR3: CASGSGQGTGQPQHF. The CDR3 DNA reads TGTGCTAGTGGTTCCGGACAGGGGACCGGTCAGCCCCAGCATTTT.

The CDR3 loop reads CASSPSIQMRNTEAFF. The DNA of the CDR3 is TGTGCCAGCAGCCCCTCTATACAGATGAGGAACACTGAAGCTTTCTTT. This chain links TRBV4-2 with TRBJ1-1; no clear D. CDR1 LGHNA and CDR2 YNFKEQ come from the germline V gene. V lost 4 bases and J lost 1, with 16 bases in between. The CDR3 contains 16 residues.

V and J are TRBV7-9 and TRBJ1-2; tentatively, D is TRBD1 (5 bases). There are 15 residues in the CDR3. Trimming pared 5 bases from V and 7 bases from J, leaving 20 bases between. Germline V gene lookup returns CDR1 SEHNR and CDR2 FQNEAQ (reference sequence). CDR3 nucleotides: TGTGCCAGCAGCCGGCAGACGAACCACAGGAGTGGCTACACCTTC. This sequence encodes CASSRQTNHRSGYTF.

The chain links TRBV24-1 to TRBJ2-2; D is unresolved. Germline-derived CDR1 and CDR2 are KGHDR and SFDVKD. Between the trimmed V and J ends, which lost 5 bases and 1 base, there was a span of 10 bases. The CDR3 is made up of 15 amino acids. The CDR3 here is CATSGFSKNTGELFF. The CDR3 nucleotides read TGTGCCACCAGTGGTTTTTCCAAGAACACCGGGGAGCTGTTTTTT.

The rearrangement joins TRBV6-6 to TRBJ2-7, with 9 bases identical to TRBD2. In germline, CDR1 is MNHNY, CDR2 SVGAGI (reference sequence). With 2 bases clipped from V and 2 bases from J, the junction kept 7 bases outside the gene matches. The CDR3 runs 16 residues. CDR3 nucleotides: TGTGCCAGCAGTTACCCCTCAGCGGGAGGACCCTACGAGCAGTACTTC. Amino acid sequence: CASSYPSAGGPYEQYF.

The count of this clone is one. The chain is built from TRBV19 and TRBJ2-3, with 8 bases aligning to TRBD1. The CDR3 is 15 residues long. Germline lookup yields CDR1 LNHDA and CDR2 SQIVND (reference sequence). With 6 bases clipped from V and 7 bases from J, the junction kept 12 bases outside the gene matches. CDR3 in DNA: TGTGCCAGTAGCACGATCAAAGGACAGGGACATACGCAGTATTTT. Translating gives CASSTIKGQGHTQYF.

The CDR3 spells CASSPRTGSTRDYGYTF. The CDR3 nucleotides read TGTGCCAGCAGTCCCCGGACAGGTTCTACACGGGACTATGGCTACACCTTC. This chain links TRBV27 with TRBJ1-2; TRBD1 aligns across 7 bases. Germline CDR1 is MNHEY and CDR2 is SMNVEV (reference sequence). The ends lost 5 bases at V and 3 bases at J; junction bases unmatched: 15. This CDR3 has 17 amino acids.

This sequence joins TRBV12-5 and TRBJ2-1; 8 bases agree with TRBD1. This CDR3 has 17 amino acids. CDR1 and CDR2 from the germline V gene are LGHNT and FRNRAP. Trimming cost V 3 bases and J 4 bases; bases outside gene matches: 11. CDR3 bases: TGTGCTAGTGGTTTAGCAGTTTCCCAGGGGGCATACAATGAGCAGTTCTTC. This translates into CASGLAVSQGAYNEQFF.

This clone was seen only once. This sequence joins TRBV27 and TRBJ1-4; D remains ambiguous. The CDR3 contains 14 residues. Looked up from germline, CDR1 is MNHEY and CDR2 is SMNVEV (reference sequence). The V end was cut by 4 bases, the J end by 5 bases, with 11 bases between. Written as DNA, the CDR3 is TGTGCCAGCAGTTACTGGGCAGGAAATGAAAAACTGTTTTTT. Its translation is CASSYWAGNEKLFF.

CDR3 protein: CASSRGVAGLDTQYF. In nucleotides, the CDR3 is TGTGCCAGCAGTCGAGGGGTAGCGGGATTAGATACGCAGTATTTT. The chain links TRBV7-2 to TRBJ2-3; 8 bases are shared with TRBD2. J was trimmed by 5 bases and V by 6 bases; bases with no gene match: 10. CDR1 and CDR2 from the germline V gene are SGHTA and FQGNSA. The CDR3 runs 15 residues. Variable domain in full (rest from reference TRBV7-2 and TRBJ2-3): GAGVSQSPSNKVTEKGKDVELRCDPISGHTALYWYRQSLGQGLEFLIYFQGNSAPDKSGLPSDRFSAERTGGSVSTLTIQRTQQEDSAVYLCASSRGVAGLDTQYFGPGTRLTVL.

The rearrangement links TRBV7-8 to TRBJ1-1; no definite D call. Germline-derived CDR1 and CDR2 are SGHVS and FQNEAQ. V lost 5 bases to trimming and J lost 2 bases, with 12 bases between them. The CDR3 is made up of 14 amino acids. Here the CDR3 reads CASSLHEVNTEAFF. For the CDR3, the DNA is TGTGCCAGCAGCCTCCATGAGGTCAACACTGAAGCTTTCTTT.